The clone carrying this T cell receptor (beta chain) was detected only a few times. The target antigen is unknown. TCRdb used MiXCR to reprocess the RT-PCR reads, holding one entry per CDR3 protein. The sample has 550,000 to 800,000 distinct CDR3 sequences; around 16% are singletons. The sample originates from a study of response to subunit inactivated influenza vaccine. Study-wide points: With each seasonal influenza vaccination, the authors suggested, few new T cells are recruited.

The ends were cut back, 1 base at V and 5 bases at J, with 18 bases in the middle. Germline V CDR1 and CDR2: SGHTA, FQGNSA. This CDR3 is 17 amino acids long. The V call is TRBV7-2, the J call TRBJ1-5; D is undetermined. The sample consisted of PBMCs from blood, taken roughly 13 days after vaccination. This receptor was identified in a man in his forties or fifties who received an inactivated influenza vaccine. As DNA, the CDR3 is TGTGCCAGCAGCTTAGTGGTAGGGTATGAGGGAGATCAGCCCCAGCATTTT. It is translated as CASSLVVGYEGDQPQHF.